This T cell receptor beta chain was retrieved from a study of immune cell composition in non-small cell lung cancer. Study-wide results and caveats: Approximately 73% of squamous and about 31% of adenocarcinoma cases had tumour-associated clones >0.5%. Squamous lung tumours showed higher top 10 clone scores and clonality than adenocarcinomas.

Remarks on this clone: The target antigen is unknown.

V lost 7 bases, J lost 2 bases, and 12 bases lay in between. The CDR3 runs to 13 residues. The germline V gene has CDR1 MDHEN and CDR2 SYDVKM. Produced via immunoSEQ multiplex PCR; TCRdb's table is partial and in-frame only. The repertoire holds 14,000 or so clones, approximately 84% seen once, with 8.5% to 14% in the top ten. The clonotype comes from a human donor with non-small cell lung cancer. The chain links TRBV28 to TRBJ2-7, with D possibly matching TRBD2 (6 bases). Sequenced: lung tumor tissue. The CDR3 spells CASNLAPTYEQYF. The DNA of the CDR3 is TGTGCCAGCAATCTAGCGCCCACCTACGAGCAGTACTTC.